These 10 T cell receptor beta chains originate from one sample sequenced in a study of blood T cells in healthy people across ages. With a J-beta primer mix and a sample-barcoded 5' primer, a second PCR ran about 6 to 11 cycles. TCRdb re-derived calls from the 5' RACE reads in MiXCR, one entry per CDR3 protein. The sample lists around 1,500,000 distinct CDR3 sequences, about 40% seen once, with 7.9% in the top ten. Source material: blood. The source of these receptors is a woman under 30 in good health.

The chain is built from TRBV5-1 and TRBJ1-2; 9 positions match TRBD1. The CDR3 has 17 amino acids. Germline trimming cut 2 bases from V and 6 bases from J; bases unmatched to any gene: 14. Germline CDR1 is SGHRS and CDR2 is YFSETQ. DNA of the CDR3: TGCGCCAGCAGCTTAGGGACAGGGAAGCGTGGCGGGGATGGCTACACCTTC. The encoded protein is CASSLGTGKRGGDGYTF. Supplemented by reference TRBV5-1 and TRBJ1-2, the full variable domain reads KAGVTQTPRYLIKTRGQQVTLSCSPISGHRSVSWYQQTPGQGLQFLFEYFSETQRNKGNFPGRFSGRQFSNSRSEMNVSTLELGDSALYLCASSLGTGKRGGDGYTFGSGTRLTVV.

V gene TRBV7-9 combines with J gene TRBJ2-3, with 9 nucleotides matching TRBD1. The CDR3 consists of 16 residues. Germline V gene lookup returns CDR1 SEHNR and CDR2 FQNEAQ (reference sequence). V dropped 5 bases and J dropped 4; count of bases not matched to a gene: 10. CDR3 protein: CASSPPRDRAADTQYF. The CDR3 nucleotides read TGTGCCAGCAGCCCCCCCCGGGACAGGGCTGCAGATACGCAGTATTTT.

Only a few counts were recorded for this clonotype. This chain joins TRBV7-2 and TRBJ2-1; D not certain. The CDR3 has 13 amino acids. The V end was cut by 0 bases, the J end by 10 bases, with 10 bases between. CDR1 and CDR2 (germline): SGHTA, FQGNSA. The CDR3, as DNA: TGTGCCAGCAGCTTAGCGCTAGTGCGCGAGCAGTTCTTC. It encodes CASSLALVREQFF.

This clonotype was detected only a few times. This chain uses TRBV6-5 with TRBJ1-2, with 7 bases lining up with TRBD1. V lost 0 bases, J lost 8 bases, and 12 bases stayed unmatched. Looked up from germline, CDR1 is MNHEY and CDR2 is SVGAGI. This CDR3 has 16 residues. As DNA, the CDR3 is TGTGCCAGCAGTTACTCGAAGGTGACAGGGCCTCAGGGCTACACCTTC. Translating it yields CASSYSKVTGPQGYTF.

This chain links TRBV7-9 with TRBJ1-3, with D possibly TRBD1 on 5 matching bases. V lost 10 bases and J 8 bases, leaving 9 bases between the germline ends. Germline V gene data show CDR1 as SEHNR and CDR2 as FQNEAQ (reference sequence). The CDR3 runs 10 residues. CDR3 residues: CATTGDTIYF. In DNA form, the CDR3 reads TGTGCCACCACGGGGGACACCATATATTTT.

The CDR3 DNA follows: TGCGCCAGCAGCCCAACCTCGACAGATTACGAGCAGTACTTC. This codes for CASSPTSTDYEQYF. J is TRBJ2-7 and V is TRBV4-1, with D possibly matching TRBD1 (5 bases). V gave up 4 bases and J gave up 4 bases, with 14 bases separating them. Germline V lookup: CDR1 MGHRA, CDR2 YSYEKL. This CDR3 comprises 14 residues.

This rearrangement joins TRBV3-1 to TRBJ2-5, with no clear D. The CDR3 contains 13 residues. Trimming stripped 4 bases from V and 11 bases from J, with 17 bases between. CDR1 is LGHDT, CDR2 YNNKEL, per germline (reference sequence). CDR3 in amino acids: CASSLWANNEQYF. In nucleotides, the CDR3 is TGTGCCAGCAGCCTATGGGCCAACAATGAGCAGTACTTC.

The rearrangement links TRBV6-5 to TRBJ1-1; no definite D call. V lost 4 bases, J lost 2 bases, and 11 bases lay in between. Germline CDR1 and CDR2: MNHEY and SVGAGI. The CDR3 is 14 amino acids. The CDR3 protein is CASSFRFQNTEAFF. The CDR3 DNA is TGTGCCAGCAGTTTCAGGTTCCAAAACACTGAAGCTTTCTTT.

The chain recombines TRBV6-1 with TRBJ2-3; 9 bases align to TRBD1. CDR1 is MNHNS and CDR2 is SASEGT in the germline V gene. Trimming took 6 bases from V and 5 from J; bases not matched to a gene: 6. The CDR3 covers 14 residues. The CDR3 coding sequence is TGTGCCAGCAGGGACCCGGGACAGGGAGATACGCAGTATTTT. Translating gives CASRDPGQGDTQYF.

This clonotype showed up just a few times. The chain links TRBV9 to TRBJ2-1, with D perhaps being TRBD1 or TRBD2 (5 bases each). The CDR3 covers 17 residues. Germline CDR1 SGDLS, CDR2 YYNGEE. Trimming shortened V by 0 bases and J by 0 bases, and 13 bases separated the two germline ends. DNA for the CDR3: TGTGCCAGCAGCGTAGCTTATGGGGACCACTCCTACAATGAGCAGTTCTTC. Translated, it gives CASSVAYGDHSYNEQFF. The full variable domain, completed using reference TRBV9 and TRBJ2-1, is DSGVTQTPKHLITATGQRVTLRCSPRSGDLSVYWYQQSLDQGLQFLIQYYNGEERAKGNILERFSAQQFPDLHSELNLSSLELGDSALYFCASSVAYGDHSYNEQFFGPGTRLTVL.